What follows are 15 T cell receptor beta chains derived from one specimen sequenced in a study of shared clonotypes between healthy human individuals. As defined, naive CD8 cells were CD45RO-negative and positively selected for CCR7, with terminally differentiated effector memory CD45RA+ cells excluded. Some clones are missing from TCRdb's copy, which holds only in-frame ones; the method was immunoSEQ multiplex PCR. The sample lists millions of clones, approximately 94% occurring once. The source material was naive CD8+ T cells sorted from blood. The receptors were gathered from a man younger than 35 in good health.

This clone was counted once. This same CDR3 is encoded by further DNA sequences in the sample. The DNA of the CDR3 is TGCGCCAGCAGCTTGGCCGGGGGCCCTGAAGCTTTCTTT. It yields the protein CASSLAGGPEAFF. This rearrangement joins TRBV5-1 to TRBJ1-1; tentative D call: TRBD1 (6 bases). V lost 0 bases, J lost 6 bases, and 9 bases lay in between. Germline V gene sequence: CDR1 SGHRS, CDR2 YFSETQ. The CDR3 consists of 13 residues.

The chain uses TRBV7-9 and TRBJ2-7; 8 bases fit TRBD2. CDR1 is SEHNR, CDR2 FQNEAQ, per germline (reference sequence). There are 14 residues in the CDR3. V shed 5 bases, J shed 3 bases, and the junction held 6 bases outside the gene matches. In DNA, the CDR3 is TGTGCCAGCAGCGCGGGAGCGGGAGACTACGAGCAGTACTTC. Residues: CASSAGAGDYEQYF.

Concerning this clone: A much larger clone differs by one base, so this may be a read error. Other DNA sequences in the sample encode the same CDR3. This chain connects TRBV25-1 to TRBJ2-7; D call uncertain. Germline CDR1 and CDR2: MGHDK and SYGVNS. The CDR3 has 11 amino acids. V was pared by 3 bases and J by 2 bases, with 2 bases between. The CDR3 DNA is TGTGCCAGCAGTGACCCCTACGAGCAGTACTTC. Encoded protein: CASSDPYEQYF.

This clone was observed a few times. The sample carries other DNA sequences with the same CDR3. The chain couples TRBV27 to TRBJ2-7, with 11 bases matching TRBD2. From germline, CDR1 is MNHEY and CDR2 SMNVEV (reference sequence). There are 14 residues in the CDR3. The J segment lost 2 bases and the V segment lost 5 bases, leaving 2 bases of the junction unmatched. CDR3 in amino acids: CASSPGLAAYEQYF. DNA for the CDR3: TGTGCCAGCAGTCCGGGACTAGCGGCCTACGAGCAGTACTTC.

Note on this clone: The same CDR3 arises from other DNA sequences in this sample as well. The chain recombines TRBV9 with TRBJ2-7, with a possible D match to TRBD1 (5 bases). V dropped 4 bases and J dropped 4 bases, with 9 bases sitting between them. The CDR3 has 12 residues. Germline V gene lookup returns CDR1 SGDLS and CDR2 YYNGEE. The CDR3 DNA reads TGTGCCAGCAGCCCTACAGGATACGAGCAGTACTTC. As protein: CASSPTGYEQYF.

The chain joins TRBV5-1 to TRBJ1-4; D call uncertain. This CDR3 comprises 18 residues. V lost 5 bases to trimming and J lost 0 bases, with 20 bases between them. The V gene's germline CDR1 is SGHRS and CDR2 YFSETQ. The CDR3 region is CASRTDMDSFATNEKLFF. CDR3 bases: TGCGCCAGCAGAACTGACATGGATAGTTTTGCAACTAATGAAAAACTGTTTTTT.

This chain uses TRBV10-1 with TRBJ2-3; 7 bases align to TRBD2. Germline V gene sequence: CDR1 WNHNN, CDR2 SYGVQD (reference sequence). The CDR3 covers 14 residues. Losses at the gene ends were 0 bases for V and 6 bases for J; bases not matched to a gene: 3. CDR3 nucleotides: TGCGCCAGCAGTGAGTCAAGCGGGGTTGATACGCAGTATTTT. Translating it yields CASSESSGVDTQYF.

The chain uses TRBV5-4 and TRBJ1-2, with 10 bases that match TRBD1. Germline V CDR1 and CDR2: SGHNT, YYREEE (reference sequence). The CDR3 length is 14 residues. Germline trimming cut 2 bases from V and 7 bases from J; bases unmatched to any gene: 5. The CDR3 loop is CASSFTGQGVGYTF. CDR3 coding DNA: TGTGCCAGCAGCTTCACCGGACAGGGGGTTGGCTACACCTTC.

Points on this clone: One end of the junction is discordant with germline, which a read error may explain. The CDR3 protein is CASSISGTGWVF. CDR3 DNA sequence: TGTGCCAGTAGTATAAGTGGGACAGGGTGGGTCTTC. V is TRBV19 and J is TRBJ2-1, with 9 positions matching TRBD1. Germline CDR1 LNHDA, CDR2 SQIVND (reference sequence). This CDR3 is 12 amino acids long.

The chain combines TRBV28 with TRBJ2-7; D is uncertain. The CDR3 is made up of 18 amino acids. Germline-derived CDR1 and CDR2 are MDHEN and SYDVKM. Between the trimmed V and J ends, which lost 5 bases and 5 bases, there was a span of 28 bases. The CDR3 coding sequence is TGTGCCAGCAGTGTCATCGTCCGGACCAGAAGAATGGAGAACGAGCAGTACTTC. Its protein is CASSVIVRTRRMENEQYF.

The chain links TRBV10-3 to TRBJ2-5, with D perhaps matching TRBD1 or TRBD2 (5 bases each). With 8 bases removed from V and 1 base from J, the gap between germline ends came to 20 bases. Germline CDR1 reads ENHRY; CDR2 reads SYGVKD. The CDR3 is 16 residues long. CDR3 residues: CAIGEGTLGSQETQYF. For the CDR3, the DNA is TGTGCCATCGGCGAGGGGACGTTGGGGAGCCAAGAGACCCAGTACTTC.

The chain is built from TRBV9 and TRBJ2-7; 7 nucleotides agree with TRBD2. The CDR3 spans 15 residues. V lost 0 bases and J lost 1; bases outside the gene matches: 4. Germline CDR1 and CDR2: SGDLS and YYNGEE. This CDR3 reads CASSVGRGNSYEQYF. In nucleotides, the CDR3 is TGTGCCAGCAGCGTAGGGCGGGGGAATTCCTACGAGCAGTACTTC.

This clone was found once. V gene TRBV10-2 combines with J gene TRBJ2-1; TRBD2 might be the D (6 bases). The CDR3 covers 12 residues. Looked up from germline, CDR1 is WSHSY and CDR2 is SAAADI. Trimming cost V 7 bases and J 7 bases, with 11 bases left between them. In DNA, the CDR3 is TGCGCCAGCACTGCGGGGCCGAATGAGCAGTTCTTC. Amino acid sequence: CASTAGPNEQFF.

The chain combines TRBV27 with TRBJ2-2, with D perhaps TRBD1 (6 bases). Germline V CDR1 and CDR2: MNHEY, SMNVEV (reference sequence). V lost 5 bases, J lost 4 bases, and 17 bases lay in between. The CDR3 totals 16 residues. CDR3 sequence (DNA): TGTGCCAGCAGTCCCTCCCAGGGACAACGCACCGGGGAGCTGTTTTTT. Its protein product is CASSPSQGQRTGELFF.

This chain uses TRBV30 with TRBJ2-1, with 8 positions matching TRBD2. After removal of 3 bases from V and 6 bases from J, the junction contained 7 bases not matched to a gene. This CDR3 contains 14 residues. Germline V lookup: CDR1 GTSNPN, CDR2 SVGIG (reference sequence). CDR3 in DNA: TGTGCCTGGAGAGATCCCGGACTAGCCAATGAGCAGTTCTTC. This gives the protein CAWRDPGLANEQFF.